This T cell receptor beta chain originates from a study of blood T cell repertoires in COVID-19. Study summary: The United States, Italy and Spain provided the acute and convalescent COVID-19 samples. In each case, the material was cDNA or gDNA derived from T cells, B-cell-depleted T cells, or PBMCs.

In the original workflow: Amplification of reference gene primers was used by the study to estimate nucleated cell counts. Libraries were prepared by immunoSEQ multiplex PCR; TCRdb keeps only in-frame clonotypes and omits some of them. The V and J calls and clone size come from that table; D and trimming were worked out from the DNA. In the table there are 200,000 to 300,000 clones, 75% to 90% of which are singletons. This clone was seen a handful of times. V was cut by 1 base and J by 1 base, with 8 bases left in between. CDR1 is SNHLY, CDR2 FYNNEI, per germline. This CDR3 contains 14 residues. This clonotype was sampled from a human donor in a cohort sampled during active COVID-19. What was sequenced was peripheral blood. J is TRBJ2-7 and V is TRBV2; a weak D match, TRBD1 (5 bases). The CDR3 region has the DNA TGTGCCAGCAGTGAAGTAGACAGATCCTACGAGCAGTACTTC. Encoded protein: CASSEVDRSYEQYF.